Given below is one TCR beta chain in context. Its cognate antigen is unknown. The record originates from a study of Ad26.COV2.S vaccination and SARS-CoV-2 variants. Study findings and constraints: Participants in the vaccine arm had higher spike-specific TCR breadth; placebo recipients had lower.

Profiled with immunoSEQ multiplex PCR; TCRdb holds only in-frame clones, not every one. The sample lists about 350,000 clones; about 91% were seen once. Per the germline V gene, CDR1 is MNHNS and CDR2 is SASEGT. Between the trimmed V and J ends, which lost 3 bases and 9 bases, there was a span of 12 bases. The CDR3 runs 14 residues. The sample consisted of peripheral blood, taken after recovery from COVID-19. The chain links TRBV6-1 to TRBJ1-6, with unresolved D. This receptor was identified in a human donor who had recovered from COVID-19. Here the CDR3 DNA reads TGTGCCAGCAGTGATATACTTTTCAGTTCACCCCTCCACTTT. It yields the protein CASSDILFSSPLHF.